This TCR beta chain came from a study of cytomegalovirus exposure and HLA in healthy donors. Study-wide points: Rare TCR sequences dominated, though some public TCRs recurred in many donors.

Details on this clone: Its antigen is unknown.

J was trimmed by 4 bases and V by 8 bases; bases with no gene match: 10. The germline CDR1 and CDR2 sequences are SNHLY and FYNNEI. CDR3 size: 15 residues. Both 60 Vbeta primers and 13 Jbeta primers went into the PCR. This table comes from immunoSEQ multiplex PCR, and its TCRdb copy is limited to in-frame clones, with some not included. In the table there are about 170,000 clones, around 84% of which are singletons. Sample: PBMCs. J is TRBJ2-1 and V is TRBV2; TRBD1 aligns across 8 bases. The TCR originated in a man between 25 and 39 years old in good health and CMV-seropositive. The DNA of the CDR3 is TGTGCCAGCTGCTTGGGACAGGCGAATTACAATGAGCAGTTCTTC. Protein product: CASCLGQANYNEQFF. The full variable domain, its missing parts supplied by reference TRBV2 and TRBJ2-1, is EPEVTQTPSHQVTQMGQEVILRCVPISNHLYFYWYRQILGQKVEFLVSFYNNEISEKSEIFDDQFSVERPDGSNFTLKIRSTKLEDSAMYFCASCLGQANYNEQFFGPGTRLTVL.